A selection of T cell receptor beta chains follows, all from one sample in a study of naive and memory T cell subsets. TCRdb itself ran the UMI-ligation and nested PCR reads through MiXCR, one entry per CDR3 protein. The data hold 85,000 to 130,000 distinct CDR3 sequences, with roughly 15% observed a single time. Material for sequencing was naive CD8+ T cells from blood. These receptors were obtained from a human donor in good health. Both conserved end residues are part of each CDR3. D genes are given only for firm matches. The size of a clone is reported for some rows only, either as once, few or many, or as a class for expanded clones.

NA	NA	TRBJ1-5	TRBV20-1	TGCAGTGCTAGAGAGGAGGGACTGATAAATCAGCCCCAGCATTTT	CSAREEGLINQPQHF
many	TRBD1	TRBJ2-7	TRBV2	TGTGCCAGCAGTGAAGCGCTGGACAGGGAAAACGAGCAGTACTTC	CASSEALDRENEQYF
NA	NA	TRBJ2-7	TRBV13	TGTGCCAGCAGCCCCCAGGGACCACTTCCCCACGAGCAGTACTTC	CASSPQGPLPHEQYF
few	TRBD1	TRBJ2-1	TRBV4-2	TGTGCCAGCAGCCAATTCCCAGGGGGCTCGTACAATGAGCAGTTCTTC	CASSQFPGGSYNEQFF
NA	TRBD2	TRBJ2-3	TRBV6-6	TGTGCCAGCAGTTACGCCCTAGCGGGAGGGATTAGCACAGATACGCAGTATTTT	CASSYALAGGISTDTQYF
few	TRBD1	TRBJ2-3	TRBV7-3	TGTGCCAGCAGCCCAACGCTGCAGGGGGCAGATACGCAGTATTTT	CASSPTLQGADTQYF
few	NA	TRBJ1-4	TRBV28	TGTGCCACCTCGGACAGTGGAAAACTGTTTTTT	CATSDSGKLFF
NA	NA	TRBJ2-2	TRBV4-3	TGCGCCAGCAGCCAATACTATGGGACCGGGGAGCTGTTTTTT	CASSQYYGTGELFF
NA	NA	TRBJ2-7	TRBV24-1	TGTGCCACCAGTGAACCCGACATCTTC	CATSEPDIF
many	NA	TRBJ1-4	TRBV4-2	TGTGCCAGCAGCCAAGAACAGGATCCGACGTTTTGGGAAAAACTGTTTTTT	CASSQEQDPTFWEKLFF
NA	TRBD2	TRBJ2-1	TRBV24-1	TGTGCCACCAGTGATTTGGGGGGGGATGAGCAGTTCTTC	CATSDLGGDEQFF
many	TRBD1	TRBJ1-1	TRBV6-4	TGTGCCAGCAGTGACCCACAGGGGGTAGCTTTCTTT	CASSDPQGVAFF
NA	NA	TRBJ1-1	TRBV4-1	TGCGCCAGCAGCCCTACCTTACTCCCAGGGGCTTTCTTT	CASSPTLLPGAFF
NA	TRBD1	TRBJ2-7	TRBV5-6	TGTGCCAGCAGCCCCGGGGACAGTCCGAAAAGGGAGCAGTACTTC	CASSPGDSPKREQYF
few	NA	TRBJ2-7	TRBV7-2	TGTGCCAGCAGCTCCCCGACCTCCTACGAGCAGTACTTC	CASSSPTSYEQYF
NA	TRBD2	TRBJ2-7	TRBV13	TGTGCCAGCAGCTTAGGTCAGCGGGACCCCCAAGAGCAGTACTTC	CASSLGQRDPQEQYF
NA	NA	TRBJ1-5	TRBV5-5	TGTGCCAGCAGCTTGTACGGTCAGGCCAATCAGCCCCAGCATTTT	CASSLYGQANQPQHF
many	NA	TRBJ1-5	TRBV19	TGTGCCAGTAGTTTCGGGAAATGGGGTCAGCCCCAGCATTTT	CASSFGKWGQPQHF
many	TRBD1	TRBJ1-2	TRBV4-3	TGCGCCAGCAGCCCAGGACAGGGCTATGGCTACACCTTC	CASSPGQGYGYTF
NA	NA	TRBJ1-3	TRBV9	TGTGCCAGCAGCGTTAGCCCCTCTTTCGGAAACACCATATATTTT	CASSVSPSFGNTIYF
NA	NA	TRBJ2-7	TRBV12-3/TRBV12-4	TGTGCCAGCAGGGTCAGGGGAGGGTACGAGCAGTACTTC	CASRVRGGYEQYF
many	NA	TRBJ2-7	TRBV27	TGTGCCAGCGGATCCCCGTACGAGCAGTACTTC	CASGSPYEQYF
NA	TRBD1	TRBJ2-7	TRBV6-2/TRBV6-3	TGTGCCAGCATCCAACCGGGACAGGGGGCTCCGAACTCCTACGAGCAGTACTTC	CASIQPGQGAPNSYEQYF
few	NA	TRBJ2-3	TRBV29-1	TGCAGCGTTGAAACCGGGGGATCAGATACGCAGTATTTT	CSVETGGSDTQYF
many	NA	TRBJ2-1	TRBV12-3/TRBV12-4	TGTGCCAGCAGTTTTGGGATAGCAGTCGATGAGCAGTTCTTC	CASSFGIAVDEQFF
NA	TRBD2	TRBJ2-1	TRBV29-1	TGCAGCGTTGGTTTGAGCGGGAGTACGAATGAGCAGTTCTTC	CSVGLSGSTNEQFF
NA	TRBD2	TRBJ2-7	TRBV7-2	TGTGCCAGCAGCGAAGGACTAGCGGCCTACGAGCAGTACTTC	CASSEGLAAYEQYF
few	NA	TRBJ1-1	TRBV4-2	TGTGCCAGCAGCCAAGAAGCGAACACTGAAGCTTTCTTT	CASSQEANTEAFF
NA	NA	TRBJ2-7	TRBV7-9	TGTGCCAGCAGCCAGGACCCGGCCTCCTACGAGCAGTACTTC	CASSQDPASYEQYF
few	NA	TRBJ1-4	TRBV20-1	TGCAGTGCACTCCGGGGACCCAATAGCCATCCTAATGAAAAACTGTTTTTT	CSALRGPNSHPNEKLFF
NA	NA	TRBJ2-3	TRBV11-1	TGTGCCAGCAGCTTTCTTGGCGGGAGCACAGATACGCAGTATTTT	CASSFLGGSTDTQYF
few	TRBD1	TRBJ2-7	TRBV13	TGTGCCAGCAGCAACAGGGGGAACTCCTACGAGCAGTACTTC	CASSNRGNSYEQYF
few	NA	TRBJ2-7	TRBV27	TGTGCCAGCAGTGAGTCGGACGCGAAAGAGCAGTACTTC	CASSESDAKEQYF
NA	TRBD1	TRBJ2-7	TRBV12-3/TRBV12-4	TGTGCCAGCAGTACACAGGGGGCGCGAAACGAGCAGTACTTC	CASSTQGARNEQYF